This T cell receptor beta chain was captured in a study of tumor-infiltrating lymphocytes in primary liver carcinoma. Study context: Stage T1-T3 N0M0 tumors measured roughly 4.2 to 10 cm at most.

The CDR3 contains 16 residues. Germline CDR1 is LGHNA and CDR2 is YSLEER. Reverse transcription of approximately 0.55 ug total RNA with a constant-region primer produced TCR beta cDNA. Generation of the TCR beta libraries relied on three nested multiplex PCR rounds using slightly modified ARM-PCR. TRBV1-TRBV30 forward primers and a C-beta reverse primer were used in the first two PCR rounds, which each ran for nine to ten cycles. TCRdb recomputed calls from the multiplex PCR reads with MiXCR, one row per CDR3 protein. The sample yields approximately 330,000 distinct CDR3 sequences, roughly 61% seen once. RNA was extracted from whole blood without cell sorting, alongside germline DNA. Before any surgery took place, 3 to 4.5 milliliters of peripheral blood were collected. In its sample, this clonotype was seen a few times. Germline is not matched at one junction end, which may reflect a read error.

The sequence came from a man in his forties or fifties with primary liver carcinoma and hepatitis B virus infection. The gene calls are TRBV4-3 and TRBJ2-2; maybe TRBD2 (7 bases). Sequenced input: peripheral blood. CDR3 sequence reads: CVSSHLGAGAAGELFF. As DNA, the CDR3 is TGCGTCAGCAGCCACCTCGGGGCGGGGGCAGCTGGGGAGCTGTTTTTT.